The clone carrying this TCR beta chain was seen repeatedly, ten times or more. Its cognate antigen is unknown. The sample comes from a study of regulatory T cells in long-lasting Graves disease. Study as a whole: Persistent Graves' disease meant over 5 years of antithyroid drugs with positive TSH receptor antibodies. Study results and limitations: Persistent patients had more shared public clonotypes (around 2,500) than new patients (around 950).

Noted time point: persistent/refractory GD, antithyroid drugs over 5 years with positive TRAb. Construction of the TCR library relied on RNA isolated from PBMCs. Libraries of TCR beta came from iRepertoire HTBI primers plus Arm-PCR of CDR3 regions. One entry per CDR3 protein, called by TCRdb with MiXCR from the multiplex PCR reads. The sample holds 390,000 or so distinct CDR3 sequences, about 23% seen once. The sample here was peripheral blood mononuclear cells (PBMCs), taken when the disease was refractory, from a patient treated with antithyroid drugs. The TCR sequence derives from a woman between 40 and 50 years old with Graves disease.

CDR3 residues: CASSYSTSGRGAEQYF. In DNA, the CDR3 is TGTGCCAGCAGTTACTCTACTAGCGGGAGAGGTGCAGAGCAGTACTTC. The chain combines TRBV6-5 with TRBJ2-7; 11 bases are shared with TRBD2. The germline gives CDR1 MNHEY, CDR2 SVGAGI. The CDR3 is 16 amino acids. V shed 0 bases and J 7 bases; nucleotides not matched to a gene: 8.